Listed below are T cell receptor beta chains from one sample, sequenced in a study of neurological immune-mediated disorders. Via MiXCR, TCRdb re-called the 5' RACE reads, giving one row per CDR3 protein. The sample lists under 50,000 distinct CDR3 sequences, roughly 12% seen once, with 3.5% to 4% in the top ten. Sequencing was done on a sample of CD4+ T cells from blood. Receptors were obtained from a woman aged 30 to 39 with HTLV-1-associated myelopathy (HAM/TSP). Each CDR3 is given with its conserved first and last residue. The D gene is left open where the match is weak. Size values are once, few and many counts, or a class for expanded clones, and some rows have none.

>TRBJ2-3|-|TRBV5-1|-
TGCGCCAGCAGCACGACTACCGAGACGCAGTATTTT
CASSTTTETQYF
>TRBJ2-3|TRBD2|TRBV3-1|many
TGTGCCAGCAGCCAACAGCGGGGGGGCCGGAGAGATACGCAGTATTTT
CASSQQRGGRRDTQYF
>TRBJ1-2|-|TRBV12-3/TRBV12-4|many
TGTGCCAGCAGTTTCTCTCAAGGGGTCGAAAACTATGGCTACACCTTC
CASSFSQGVENYGYTF
>TRBJ2-2|-|TRBV27|many
TGTGCCAGCAGTCCGAGCCAGGGATTGTTAGGGGAGCTGTTTTTT
CASSPSQGLLGELFF
>TRBJ1-5|-|TRBV15|-
TGTGCCACCAGCAGAGGCAGGAACAATCAGCCCCAGCATTTT
CATSRGRNNQPQHF
>TRBJ1-2|-|TRBV2|many
TGTGCCAGTAGTTCGGCAGGGACCTCCTCCTATGGCTACACCTTC
CASSSAGTSSYGYTF
>TRBJ1-4|-|TRBV7-9|many
TGTGCCAGCAGCAAGGACACTTTGAATGAAAAACTGTTTTTT
CASSKDTLNEKLFF
>TRBJ1-1|-|TRBV10-3|-
TGTGCCACCTCGTGGGCAATGGACACTAAAGCTTTCTTT
CATSWAMDTKAFF
>TRBJ2-3|-|TRBV7-9|many
TGTGCCAGCAGCTTCAGCGGGACACCCACGCAGTATTTT
CASSFSGTPTQYF
>TRBJ1-1|-|TRBV20-1|many
TGCAGTGCTAGCCCCAAGATTTATAGCACTGAAGCTTTCTTT
CSASPKIYSTEAFF
>TRBJ2-7|TRBD2|TRBV6-5|many
TGTGCCAGCAGTTCCGGGACTAGCGGGGCCAACTACGAGCAGTACTTC
CASSSGTSGANYEQYF
>TRBJ1-4|TRBD1|TRBV5-1|-
TGCGCCAGCAGCTTCGGGACAGGGACTGAAAAACTGTTTTTT
CASSFGTGTEKLFF
>TRBJ1-2|TRBD1|TRBV29-1|many
TGCAGCGTTGTCAACCGGGACAGGGCTTTTTCTAACTATGGCTACACCTTC
CSVVNRDRAFSNYGYTF
>TRBJ2-7|-|TRBV9|many
TGTGCCAGCAGCGGGGATACAGGGTACGAGCAGTACTTC
CASSGDTGYEQYF
>TRBJ1-1|-|TRBV5-1|many
TGCGCCAGCAGCTTCCAGGGTAGTGACACTGAAGCTTTCTTT
CASSFQGSDTEAFF
>TRBJ1-1|-|TRBV20-1|many
TGCAGTGCTCTAGAGGGGGGGCGGATGAACACTGAAGCTTTCTTT
CSALEGGRMNTEAFF
>TRBJ2-5|-|TRBV5-1|many
TGCGCCAACAGCTTGGCCACAGGGTCGAAGGAGACCCAGTACTTC
CANSLATGSKETQYF
>TRBJ1-1|-|TRBV5-1|many
TGCGCCAGCAGCTTGGCCGGGACATCGGGCACTGAAGCTTTCTTT
CASSLAGTSGTEAFF
>TRBJ1-4|-|TRBV29-1|many
TGCAGCCACCGGGGGGGGAGTTCCGAAAAACTGTTTTTT
CSHRGGSSEKLFF
>TRBJ1-1|TRBD1|TRBV20-1|many
TGCAGTGCTAGAGATGGAGTAACAGGGGAGAACACTGAAGCTTTCTTT
CSARDGVTGENTEAFF
>TRBJ2-1|-|TRBV12-3/TRBV12-4|-
TGTGCCAGCAGTAAGCCCAGGACCCCCCCACTGAGGTTCTTC
CASSKPRTPPLRFF
>TRBJ1-1|-|TRBV2|many
TGTGCCAGCAGTGTGTATAACACTGAAGCTTTCTTT
CASSVYNTEAFF
>TRBJ1-6|TRBD1|TRBV14|-
TGTGCCAGCAGCTCGACAGGGGGCATGTCGTATAATTCACCCCTCCACTTT
CASSSTGGMSYNSPLHF
>TRBJ1-5|TRBD1|TRBV18|many
TGTGCCAGCTCACCGAGGACAGGGGCGGATCAGCCCCAGCATTTT
CASSPRTGADQPQHF
>TRBJ1-6|TRBD1|TRBV9|many
TGTGCCAGCAGCGTAGAGGGACAGGGGAGAGGACCCCTCCACTTT
CASSVEGQGRGPLHF
>TRBJ1-5|-|TRBV20-1|many
TGCAGTGCTAGAGATAGCGGGGACCAGCCCCAGCATTTT
CSARDSGDQPQHF
>TRBJ1-2|TRBD1|TRBV18|many
TGTGCCAGCTCACCCCGACAGGGAGGTTATGGCTACACCTTC
CASSPRQGGYGYTF
>TRBJ2-7|-|TRBV5-1|many
TGCGCCAGCAGCTTGGAAGTAGGGGCCTACGAGCAGTACTTC
CASSLEVGAYEQYF
>TRBJ2-1|-|TRBV7-2|many
TGTGCCAGCAGCTCGGACAGACCAGCTTACAATGAGCAGTTCTTC
CASSSDRPAYNEQFF
>TRBJ1-1|TRBD1|TRBV3-1|many
TGTGCCAGCAGCAAAGCTCAACCGACAGGGACTGAAGCTTTCTTT
CASSKAQPTGTEAFF
>TRBJ1-2|-|TRBV20-1|many
TGCAGTGCTAGGAAGGGGTCGAGCGGCTACACCTTC
CSARKGSSGYTF
>TRBJ2-7|TRBD2|TRBV7-6|-
TGTGCCAGCAGTTTTGGCGGGGGGACCCCCCACGCGCAGTACTTC
CASSFGGGTPHAQYF
>TRBJ1-5|-|TRBV7-2|-
TGTGCCAGCAGCCATACAGGATTCAATCAGCCCCAGCATTTT
CASSHTGFNQPQHF
>TRBJ1-2|TRBD1|TRBV11-2|many
TGTGCCAGCAGCAGCACCGGGACAGGGCGAATTTTTGACTACACCTTC
CASSSTGTGRIFDYTF
>TRBJ1-6|-|TRBV20-1|many
TGCAGTGCTAGAGATAAGGGGCAAGGACGATCACCCCTCCACTTT
CSARDKGQGRSPLHF
>TRBJ1-4|-|TRBV5-8|-
TGTGCCAGCGGACATACAGGGTGCAATGAAAAACCGTTTTTT
CASGHTGCNEKPFF
>TRBJ1-1|TRBD1|TRBV12-3/TRBV12-4|many
TGTGCCAGCAGGGGACAGGGTGGCACTGAAGCTTTCTTT
CASRGQGGTEAFF
>TRBJ1-1|-|TRBV20-1|many
TGCAGTGCTAGAGATCCGATTTACACTGAAGCTTTCTTT
CSARDPIYTEAFF
>TRBJ2-2|-|TRBV30|many
TGTGCCTGGAGTGTATTCGACGGGGAGCTGTTTTTT
CAWSVFDGELFF